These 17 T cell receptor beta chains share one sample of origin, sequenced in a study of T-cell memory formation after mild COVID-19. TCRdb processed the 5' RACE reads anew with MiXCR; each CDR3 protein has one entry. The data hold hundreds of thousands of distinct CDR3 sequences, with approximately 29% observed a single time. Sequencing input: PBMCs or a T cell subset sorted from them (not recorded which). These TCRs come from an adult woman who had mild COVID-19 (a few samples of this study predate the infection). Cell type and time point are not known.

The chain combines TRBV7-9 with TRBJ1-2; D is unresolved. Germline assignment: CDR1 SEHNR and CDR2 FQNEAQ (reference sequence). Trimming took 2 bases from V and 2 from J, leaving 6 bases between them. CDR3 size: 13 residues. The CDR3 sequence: CASSLNGNYGYTF. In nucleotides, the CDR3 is TGTGCCAGCAGCTTAAATGGGAACTATGGCTACACCTTC. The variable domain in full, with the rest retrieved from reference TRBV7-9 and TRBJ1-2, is DTGVSQNPRHKITKRGQNVTFRCDPISEHNRLYWYRQTLGQGPEFLTYFQNEAQLEKSRLLSDRFSAERPKGSFSTLEIQRTEQGDSAMYLCASSLNGNYGYTFGSGTRLTVV.

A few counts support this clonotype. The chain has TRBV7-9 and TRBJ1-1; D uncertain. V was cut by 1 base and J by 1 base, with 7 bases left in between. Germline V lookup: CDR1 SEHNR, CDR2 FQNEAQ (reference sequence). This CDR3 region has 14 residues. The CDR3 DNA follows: TGTGCCAGCAGCTTAGTAGGTTGGAACACTGAAGCTTTCTTT. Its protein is CASSLVGWNTEAFF.

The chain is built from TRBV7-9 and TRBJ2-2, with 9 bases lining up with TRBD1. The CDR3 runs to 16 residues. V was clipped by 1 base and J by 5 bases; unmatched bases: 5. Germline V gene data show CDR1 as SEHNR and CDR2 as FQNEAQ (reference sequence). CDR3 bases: TGTGCCAGCAGCTTAGTGGAGACAGGGGGAACCGGGGAGCTGTTTTTT. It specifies CASSLVETGGTGELFF.

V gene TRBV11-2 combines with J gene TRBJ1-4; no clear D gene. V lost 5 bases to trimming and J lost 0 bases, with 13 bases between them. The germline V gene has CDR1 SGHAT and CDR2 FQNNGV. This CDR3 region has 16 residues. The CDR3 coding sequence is TGTGCCAGCAGCCCCCTCTCAACCGCAACTAATGAAAAACTGTTTTTT. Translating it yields CASSPLSTATNEKLFF.

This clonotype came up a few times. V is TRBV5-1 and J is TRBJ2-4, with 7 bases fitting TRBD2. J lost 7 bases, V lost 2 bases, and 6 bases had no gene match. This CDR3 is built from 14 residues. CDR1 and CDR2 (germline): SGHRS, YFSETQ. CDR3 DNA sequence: TGCGCCAGCAGCTTCGACGGGGGGTACAACATTCAGTACTTC. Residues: CASSFDGGYNIQYF.

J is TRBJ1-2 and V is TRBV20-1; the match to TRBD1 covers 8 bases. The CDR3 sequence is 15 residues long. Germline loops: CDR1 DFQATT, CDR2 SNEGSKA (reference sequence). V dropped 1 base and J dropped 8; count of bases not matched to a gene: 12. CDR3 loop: CSARVILDRAGGYTF. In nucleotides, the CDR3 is TGCAGTGCTAGAGTAATCCTGGACAGGGCGGGAGGCTACACCTTC.

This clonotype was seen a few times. The CDR3 spells CSARAQQGGDYNEQFF. The CDR3 DNA is TGCAGTGCTAGAGCCCAACAGGGGGGTGACTACAATGAGCAGTTCTTC. V gene TRBV20-1 combines with J gene TRBJ2-1, with 8 bases lining up with TRBD1. Trimming at V came to 1 base and at J to 3 bases, leaving 8 bases not matched to a gene. CDR1 and CDR2 (germline): DFQATT, SNEGSKA (reference sequence). This CDR3 is built from 16 residues.

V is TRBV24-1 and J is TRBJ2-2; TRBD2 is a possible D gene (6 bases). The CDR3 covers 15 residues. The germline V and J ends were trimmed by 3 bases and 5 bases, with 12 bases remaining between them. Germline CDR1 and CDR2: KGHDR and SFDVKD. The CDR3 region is CATSDGTHGTGELFF. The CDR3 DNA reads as TGTGCCACCAGTGATGGGACTCACGGAACCGGGGAGCTGTTTTTT.

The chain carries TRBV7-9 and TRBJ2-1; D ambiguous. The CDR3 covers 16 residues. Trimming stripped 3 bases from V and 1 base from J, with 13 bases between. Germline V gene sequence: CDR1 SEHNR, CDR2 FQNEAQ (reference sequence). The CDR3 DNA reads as TGTGCCAGCAGCTTCTACAGCCTCCCTTCCTACAATGAGCAGTTCTTC. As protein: CASSFYSLPSYNEQFF.

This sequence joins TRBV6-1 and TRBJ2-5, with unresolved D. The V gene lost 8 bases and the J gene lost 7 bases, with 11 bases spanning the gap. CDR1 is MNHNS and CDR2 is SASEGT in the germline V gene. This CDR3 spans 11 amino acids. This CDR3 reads CASPWMGTQYF. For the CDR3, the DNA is TGTGCCAGCCCATGGATGGGGACCCAGTACTTC.

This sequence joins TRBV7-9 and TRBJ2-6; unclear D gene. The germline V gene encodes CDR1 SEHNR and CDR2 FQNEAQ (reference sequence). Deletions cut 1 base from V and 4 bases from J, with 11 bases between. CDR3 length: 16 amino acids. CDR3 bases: TGTGCCAGCAGCTTAGGGAACAACGAGGGGGCCAACGTCCTGACTTTC. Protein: CASSLGNNEGANVLTF.

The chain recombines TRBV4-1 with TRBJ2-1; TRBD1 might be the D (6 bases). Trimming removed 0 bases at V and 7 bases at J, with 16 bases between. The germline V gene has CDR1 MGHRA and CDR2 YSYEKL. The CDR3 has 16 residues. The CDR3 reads CASSQEGGKSWNEQFF. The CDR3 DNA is TGCGCCAGCAGCCAAGAAGGGGGAAAGTCGTGGAATGAGCAGTTCTTC.

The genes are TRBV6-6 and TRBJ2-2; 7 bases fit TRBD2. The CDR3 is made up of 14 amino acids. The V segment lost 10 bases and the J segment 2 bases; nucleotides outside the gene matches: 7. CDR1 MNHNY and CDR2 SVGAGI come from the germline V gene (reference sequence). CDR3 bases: TGTGCCACCCTCCGGGGGGTTAACACCGGGGAGCTGTTTTTT. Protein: CATLRGVNTGELFF.

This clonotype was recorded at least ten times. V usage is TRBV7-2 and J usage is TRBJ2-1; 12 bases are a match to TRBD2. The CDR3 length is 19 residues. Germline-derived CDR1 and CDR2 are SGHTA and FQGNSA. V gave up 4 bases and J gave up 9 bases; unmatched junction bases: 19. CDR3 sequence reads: CASSSKNLTTSGRLGEQFF. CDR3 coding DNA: TGTGCCAGCAGCTCCAAGAACCTTACTACTAGCGGGAGGTTGGGTGAGCAGTTCTTC.

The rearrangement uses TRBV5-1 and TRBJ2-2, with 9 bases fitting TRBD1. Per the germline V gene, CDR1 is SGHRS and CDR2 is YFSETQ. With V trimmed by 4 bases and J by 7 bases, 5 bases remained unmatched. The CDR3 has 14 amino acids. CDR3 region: CASSLGQGLGELFF. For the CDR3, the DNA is TGCGCCAGCAGCCTTGGACAGGGGCTCGGGGAGCTGTTTTTT.

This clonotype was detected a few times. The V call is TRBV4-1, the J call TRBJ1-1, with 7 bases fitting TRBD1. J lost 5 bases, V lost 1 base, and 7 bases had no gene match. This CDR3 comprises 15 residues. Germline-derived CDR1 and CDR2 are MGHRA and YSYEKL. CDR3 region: CASSQAPYRGTEAFF. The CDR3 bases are TGCGCCAGCAGCCAAGCGCCCTACAGGGGTACTGAAGCTTTCTTT.

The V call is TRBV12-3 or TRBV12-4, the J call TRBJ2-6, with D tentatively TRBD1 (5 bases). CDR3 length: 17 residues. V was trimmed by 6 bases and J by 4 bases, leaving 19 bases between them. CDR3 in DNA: TGTGCCAGCAGATCAGGGAAGACCCTAGGCGGGGCCAACGTCCTGACTTTC. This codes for CASRSGKTLGGANVLTF.